The entry below gives a single T cell receptor beta chain sequence along with its context. This clonotype was counted ten times or more. Its target antigen remains unknown. No qualities accompany the bases; no much larger clone lies one base away. The data are from a study of glioma-infiltrating T cells (dated by TCRdb to 2016 to 2018). Turning to the overall study: The study sequenced TCR alpha- and beta-chain repertoires from glioma tissue, from non-neoplastic brain tissue and from matched peripheral blood mononuclear cells. To gauge divergence between tissue and blood T-cell populations, every tissue-infiltrating repertoire was compared against the peripheral blood repertoire from the same patient. Three low-grade glioma patients, roughly 8 primary glioblastoma patients and three non-glioma patients contributing non-neoplastic brain tissue were included in the paired cohort. Beyond this particular receptor, the publication reports: Tissue and blood shared very few CDR3 sequences, a result attributed to high CDR3 diversity and limited sampling. Group comparisons rested on small numbers: three non-neoplastic, three low-grade glioma and several glioblastoma patients. VJ-independent divergence between tissue and blood was found to be below expectation in non-neoplastic patients but above expectation in all gliomas, particularly low-grade gliomas.

The iRepertoire nested amplicon-rescue multiplex PCR (arm-PCR) platform was used to amplify TCR alpha and beta CDR3 regions from RNA. The input for one-step reverse transcription and amplification was roughly 100-450 ng of either tissue mRNA or PBMC total RNA. Following bead purification, Illumina adapters were added through a secondary multiplex PCR, and the libraries were then gel-purified between 200 and 400 bp. The libraries contained internal 6-nucleotide barcodes that were used for demultiplexing. The libraries were sequenced on an Illumina MiSeq using 2x220 or 2x250 nucleotide paired-end reads. On the study's bioinformatics: Paired reads were merged using FLASH 1.2.11 and were aligned to the GRCh37 human genome using BWA-MEM, after which TRA and TRB reads were extracted. An IMGT-derived reference of cassette sequences and CDR3 motifs, with pseudogenes included, was used for V and J assignment. Reads were translated in three frames, and productive CDR3s were defined as those with a C...FGXG motif and no stop codons. Unique combinations of V-J cassette pair and CDR3 amino acid sequence were defined as clonotypes. Hamming distance filtering was applied to reads, with thresholds set by the sequence error rate of each sample in mapped regions. TCRdb reran the public reads through fastp at Q25 and MiXCR, keeping productive beta chains. Entries are consolidated by CDR3 protein sequence, retaining the most common genes and DNA. V and J calls and clone size were set by TCRdb, not the authors. Counted in this sample were fewer than 200,000 distinct CDR3 sequences; about 46% of them appeared once. Of the sample, 4% to 6.5% falls within the top ten clones.

Material: glioma tissue, nonneoplastic brain tissue, or PBMCs (not recorded which). The clonotype comes from a human donor with low-grade glioma or glioblastoma, undergoing nonglioma brain surgery, or in good health (not recorded which).

The nucleotide sequence is given as TGCAGTGCTTTCGAAGCGGGACTCAATGAGCAGTTCTTC. The translation is CSAFEAGLNEQFF. The sequence links TRBV20-1 to TRBJ2-1, and TRBD2 aligns with 7 junction nucleotides. Germline trimming: 5 bases from V, 6 bases from J; junction bases outside gene matches: 7. The germline V gene (reference sequence) yields DFQATT for CDR1 and SNEGSKA for CDR2. The CDR3 measures 13 amino acids from cysteine to phenylalanine. This entry keeps only the CDR3 DNA: 39 bases, framed from base 1.